The clone carrying this TCR beta chain was seen a handful of times. A much larger clone is a single base away; this may be a read error. These data are taken from a study of molecular identifiers for immune sequencing clone quantification. After removal of 3 bases from V and 8 bases from J, the junction contained 14 bases not matched to a gene. This CDR3 has 17 amino acids. TCRdb processed the PCR reads anew with MiXCR; each CDR3 protein has one entry. The profile covers 250,000 to 350,000 distinct CDR3 sequences, with over 20% appearing a single time and more than 0.8% taken by the ten largest. The TCR was taken from a human donor in good health. Some libraries in this study had Jurkat cell RNA spiked in. Input material: naive CD8+ T cells from blood, with Jurkat cell RNA spiked in. This sample's subset: FACS-sorted CD8+CD4-CCR7+CD45RA+ naive T cells. The chain has TRBV12-3 or TRBV12-4 and TRBJ2-1; TRBD2 matches at 9 bases. The CDR3 here is CASSFPPGRGGPDEQFF. In DNA, the CDR3 is TGTGCCAGCAGTTTCCCCCCGGGGCGGGGGGGCCCGGATGAGCAGTTCTTC.